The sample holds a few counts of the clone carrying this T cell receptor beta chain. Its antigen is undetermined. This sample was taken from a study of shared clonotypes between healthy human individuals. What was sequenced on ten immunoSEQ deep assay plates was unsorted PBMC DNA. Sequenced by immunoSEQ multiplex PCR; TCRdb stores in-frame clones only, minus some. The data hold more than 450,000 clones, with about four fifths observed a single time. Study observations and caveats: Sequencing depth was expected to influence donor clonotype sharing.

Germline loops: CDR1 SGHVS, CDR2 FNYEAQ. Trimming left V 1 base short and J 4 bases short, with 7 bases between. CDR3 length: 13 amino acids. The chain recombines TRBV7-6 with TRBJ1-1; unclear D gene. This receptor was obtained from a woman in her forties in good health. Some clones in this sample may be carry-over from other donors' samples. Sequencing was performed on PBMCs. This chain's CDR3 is CASSLVEGTEAFF. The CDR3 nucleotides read TGTGCCAGCAGCTTAGTGGAGGGCACTGAAGCTTTCTTT.